The following is a T cell receptor beta chain sequence with its context. What this receptor recognizes is not known. Base-call qualities are not available, and no considerably larger clone is one nucleotide away. The germline V gene encodes CDR1 LNHDA and CDR2 SQIVND (reference sequence). Reading from cysteine to phenylalanine, the CDR3 counts 14 amino acids. Solely the CDR3 DNA is kept, with 42 bases framed from the first base. The trim is 7 bases for V and 5 bases for J, with a gap of 14 bases between the germline ends. This record belongs to a study of OX40 agonist ivuxolimab in advanced cancers. General notes on the study: Ivuxolimab was an agonistic, fully human IgG2 monoclonal antibody directed against OX40 (CD134), a costimulatory receptor. Peripheral TCRbeta sequencing aimed to test whether ivuxolimab altered TCR sequence diversity and caused clonal T-cell expansion. Partial responses occurred in three dose-escalation patients: two with cutaneous melanoma and one with hepatocellular carcinoma. In the dose-escalation cohort, more than 75% of patients were male, and the mean age was about 55 years, with a range of 23 to 79. Of the 50 to 55 dose-escalation patients, hepatocellular carcinoma was present in about 20, melanoma in approximately 15, renal cell carcinoma in 9 and head and neck cancer in 9. Intravenous ivuxolimab was administered to patients every 2 weeks at six dose levels: 0.01, 0.1, 0.3, 1.5, 3 and 10 mg/kg. Prior anti-PD-1, anti-PD-L1 or anti-CTLA-4 therapy was permitted, and 30% to 50% of dose-escalation patients had received checkpoint inhibitors. The paper reports the monotherapy dose-escalation portion (N ≈ 52 patients) of the phase I ivuxolimab trial.

The paper's findings and limits, for the study overall: The antigen specificity of the clonally expanded peripheral T cells was not determined. Clonal expansion of both CD4+ and CD8+ blood T cells was observed from baseline to week 6 at doses 0.1 to 3.0 mg/kg. Low levels of normalized T-cell clonal expansion were also seen in some nonresponding patients. After ivuxolimab, CD8+ T cells had more expanded clones than CD4+ T cells on average. Partial responders in the 0.1-3.0 mg/kg groups had among the lowest normalized peripheral clonal expansion, especially among CD8+ T cells.

To sequence the TCRbeta CDR3 region, genomic DNA was isolated from the sorted cells. The immunoSEQ Assay was used to sequence the TCRbeta CDR3 regions. TCRdb carries this immuneACCESS record with in-frame sequences only. Its versions omit some clonotypes, under half of them owing to an unresolved V gene in the studies checked, with the rest unexplained. For this sample the table gives about 130,000 clones, of which roughly 92% were detected only once. The ten largest make up about 0.81% of the sample. Patients with a history of autoimmune disease or receiving systemic immunosuppression were excluded from the trial. Peripheral blood for TCR sequencing was drawn from every dose cohort at baseline, at cycle 4 day 1 and at cycle 7 day 1. Samples were obtained from an open-label, multicenter, first-in-human phase I dose-escalation trial of ivuxolimab. The trial enrolled adults with locally advanced or metastatic head and neck squamous cell, hepatocellular, melanoma or renal cell carcinoma. Before TCR sequencing, CD4+ T cells and CD8+ T cells from peripheral blood were sorted into separate populations.

The sample here was CD4+ or CD8+ T cells sorted from blood, taken in a trial of the OX40 agonist ivuxolimab. The clonotype comes from an adult with an advanced solid tumor such as melanoma, head and neck, liver or kidney cancer. The chain links TRBV19 with TRBJ2-2; the D gene is perhaps TRBD2, from 6 matching bases. The CDR3 region reads CASTIGGTTGELFF. The sequenced DNA: TGTGCCAGTACCATCGGGGGAACGACCGGGGAGCTGTTTTTT.